These T cell receptor beta chains were read from a single sample in a study of CD8+CD57+ T cells in acquired aplastic anemia. TCRdb ran MiXCR on the reads and lists one entry per CDR3 protein. The sample records roughly 200,000 distinct CDR3 sequences, 65% being singletons. The sequencing input was sorted CD4+, CD8+, or CD8+CD57+ T cells (not recorded which) from PBMCs. The source of these receptors is a human donor with aplastic anemia. CDR3s include the opening cysteine and the closing phenylalanine or tryptophan. D genes are given only for firm matches. The size entry is marked missing in some rows and otherwise reads once, few, many or a size class.

d_call | j_call | v_call | clone_size | cdr3_nt | cdr3_aa
- | TRBJ2-1 | TRBV7-9 | - | TGTGCCAGCAGCCCCCGAAATGTGGCCTCCTACAATGAGCAGTTCTTC | CASSPRNVASYNEQFF
TRBD1 | TRBJ1-2 | TRBV7-9 | once | TGTGCCAGCAGCTTAGTAGGGACAGTTACCTATGGCTACACCTTC | CASSLVGTVTYGYTF
- | TRBJ2-2 | TRBV20-1 | - | TGCAGTGCTAGAGGGAGTTTTAGCACCGGGGAGCTGTTTTTT | CSARGSFSTGELFF
- | TRBJ2-7 | TRBV5-1 | - | TGCGCCAGCAGCTTGGATCAGGCCACCTCCGAGCAGTACTTC | CASSLDQATSEQYF
- | TRBJ1-1 | TRBV11-1 | - | TGTGCCAGTCACGACAGTGGCTTGAACACTGAAGCTTTCTTT | CASHDSGLNTEAFF
- | TRBJ2-3 | TRBV12-5 | few | TGTGCCAGCACCTTTACGGGGTTCACAGATACGCAGTATTTT | CASTFTGFTDTQYF
TRBD2 | TRBJ2-1 | TRBV20-1 | - | TGCAGTGCTAATTCAAGAAGCGGGAGGGCCGATAATGAGCAGTTCTTC | CSANSRSGRADNEQFF
- | TRBJ1-2 | TRBV10-3 | once | TGTGCCATCAGTGAGGCGGATCCCTATGGCTACACCTTC | CAISEADPYGYTF
TRBD1 | TRBJ1-2 | TRBV10-3 | few | TGTGCCATCAGTGAACGTAAACCGGGACAGGGGGCGCTAAGGCATGGCTACACCTTC | CAISERKPGQGALRHGYTF
- | TRBJ1-6 | TRBV10-3 | - | TGTGCCATCAGTGAGGCAGGGCTTAATTCACCCCTCCACTTT | CAISEAGLNSPLHF
- | TRBJ2-2 | TRBV29-1 | - | TGCAGCGGAGTTGACGGGAACACCGGGGAGCTGTTTTTT | CSGVDGNTGELFF
- | TRBJ1-3 | TRBV19 | few | TGTGCCACTGGCGGGACTACCTCTGGAAACACCATATATTTT | CATGGTTSGNTIYF
- | TRBJ1-6 | TRBV5-4 | - | TGTGCCAGCAGCTTGCCGTTCGGAGGACCCCTCCACTTT | CASSLPFGGPLHF
- | TRBJ1-2 | TRBV5-1 | - | TGCGCCAGCCCTGTCTACTATGGCTACACCTTC | CASPVYYGYTF
- | TRBJ1-6 | TRBV20-1 | - | TGCAGTCCAAGACACCCGCCCCATAATTCACCCCTCCACTTT | CSPRHPPHNSPLHF
- | TRBJ1-2 | TRBV7-9 | many | TGTGCCAGCAGCTTATTGGGGGGTAACTATGGCTACACCTTC | CASSLLGGNYGYTF